Listed below are T cell receptor beta chains from one sample, sequenced in a study of cytotoxic CD8 clonotypes in ibrutinib-treated CLL. The table came from immunoSEQ multiplex PCR; TCRdb's copy has only in-frame clones and leaves some out. The top ten hold over 4.5% of the sample, which has 150,000 to 200,000 clones, 70% to 85% seen once. The source material was PBMCs, sampled after 24 months of ibrutinib treatment. All receptors derive from a human donor with chronic lymphocytic leukemia. The CDR3 runs from the conserved cysteine through the conserved F or W. A row's size may be missing; if present it is once, few, many or a size class.

CDR3 protein,V gene,J gene,clone size
CASSQDYTEAFF,TRBV7-3,TRBJ1-1,-
CASSPRTLMDRRMNTEAFF,TRBV11-2,TRBJ1-1,few
CASSQGLAGPSNEQFF,TRBV4-1,TRBJ2-1,-
CSVEVGGGNQPQHF,TRBV29-1,TRBJ1-5,-
CASSLGLGNEQFF,TRBV7-8,TRBJ2-1,-
CASSEELTGELFF,TRBV18,TRBJ2-2,-
CASSLDRRYNSPLHF,TRBV5-6,TRBJ1-6,few
CASLVAGANYGYTF,TRBV6-6,TRBJ1-2,-
CASSESTAALYEQYF,TRBV25-1,TRBJ2-7,-
CASSYGSLQYF,TRBV6-5,TRBJ2-7,-
CASSRTGSNYGYTF,TRBV6-5,TRBJ1-2,-
CASSPGRGSTEAFF,TRBV7-8,TRBJ1-1,-
CASSSDRGREQYF,TRBV7-2,TRBJ2-7,-
CASSYSSVFTEAFF,TRBV6-5,TRBJ1-1,-
CASSRGGSYNEQFF,TRBV5-4,TRBJ2-1,-
CASSLGQGAYTEAFF,TRBV5-5,TRBJ1-1,-
CASSPITGELFF,TRBV25-1,TRBJ2-2,few
CASSPNRNNEQFF,TRBV18,TRBJ2-1,-
CASSFPPGQRTGELFF,TRBV28,TRBJ2-2,-
CASSLTGYGYTF,TRBV6-5,TRBJ1-2,-
CASSHAGLNQPQHF,TRBV4-2,TRBJ1-5,-
CASIEGFQRNTGELFF,TRBV2,TRBJ2-2,-
CASSSTPDSGNTIYF,TRBV7-6,TRBJ1-3,once
CASSPHGLLHNSPLHF,TRBV11-2,TRBJ1-6,-
CASSIRGTATDTQYF,TRBV19,TRBJ2-3,-
CASSALFAGGGEQYF,TRBV6-4,TRBJ2-7,-
CAWRKGLAGKSEQFF,TRBV30,TRBJ2-1,few
CASSPRAGPPGYTF,TRBV5-8,TRBJ1-2,-
CASSAWDSNYGYTF,TRBV9,TRBJ1-2,once
CASSDRGTGNTIYF,TRBV2,TRBJ1-3,-
CASRIGSFRPQHF,TRBV6-1,TRBJ1-5,-
CASSPYPRSSSADTQYF,TRBV18,TRBJ2-3,-
CASSDHGGDSYEQYF,TRBV6-1,TRBJ2-7,once